This T cell receptor beta chain was identified during a study of T cells in Graves' hyperthyroidism and ophthalmopathy. In the ophthalmopathy cohort, Clinical Activity Score was at least 3, NOSPECS grade at least 4, and duration under 3 months. This clonotype was seen a handful of times. Its antigen is not identified. Overall study findings and caveats: Most thyroid clonotypes expanded above 0.001 were also detected in blood. The model anticipated ophthalmopathy a median around six months pre-onset.

TCR beta CDR3 regions were amplified from RNA transcripts. When the TCR CDR3 underwent first-round RT-PCR, the HTBI primer set was used. In TCRdb, the multiplex PCR reads were re-called with MiXCR into one record per CDR3 protein. The repertoire holds roughly 500,000 distinct CDR3 sequences, with around 15% as singletons. The sequencing sample was made of blood. This TCR was recovered from a young woman with Graves' ophthalmopathy.

Written as DNA, the CDR3 is TGTGCCAGCAGTCCTCCTACTAGCGCGCCGCAGTTCTTC. It is translated as CASSPPTSAPQFF. The chain has TRBV7-2 and TRBJ2-1; 7 bases align to TRBD2. Germline CDR1 and CDR2: SGHTA and FQGNSA. With 6 bases clipped from V and 12 bases from J, the junction kept 11 bases outside the gene matches. This CDR3 comprises 13 residues.